The TCR beta chain under discussion was sequenced for a study of Graves' ophthalmopathy and Graves' hyperthyroidism. This clonotype was detected a few times. The antigen is undetermined. V shed 4 bases and J 5 bases; nucleotides not matched to a gene: 9. Germline lookup yields CDR1 SGHAT and CDR2 FQNNGV. The CDR3 is 16 amino acids. Clinical symptoms, serum thyroxine, TRAb, thyroid ultrasound and orbital computed tomography were relied on for diagnosis. PBMCs had their origin in fresh peripheral blood (about 10 ml). From RNA, the CDR3 regions of TCR beta chains were amplified and sequenced. After a first-round RT-PCR with HTBI primers, a second-round multiplex PCR was run. One entry per CDR3 protein results from TCRdb running MiXCR on the multiplex PCR reads. The table includes 200,000 to 250,000 distinct CDR3 sequences, under 25% detected once. The study's findings and limits: Among thyroid clonotypes expanded above 0.001 frequency, most also appeared in blood.

Sequencing used peripheral blood. V is TRBV11-2 and J is TRBJ2-2, with 8 bases that match TRBD2. The sequence was collected from a woman between 45 and 65 years old with Graves' ophthalmopathy. The CDR3 sequence: CASSSRAGAGTGELFF. CDR3 sequence (DNA): TGTGCCAGCAGCTCTCGAGCGGGAGCGGGGACCGGGGAGCTGTTTTTT.